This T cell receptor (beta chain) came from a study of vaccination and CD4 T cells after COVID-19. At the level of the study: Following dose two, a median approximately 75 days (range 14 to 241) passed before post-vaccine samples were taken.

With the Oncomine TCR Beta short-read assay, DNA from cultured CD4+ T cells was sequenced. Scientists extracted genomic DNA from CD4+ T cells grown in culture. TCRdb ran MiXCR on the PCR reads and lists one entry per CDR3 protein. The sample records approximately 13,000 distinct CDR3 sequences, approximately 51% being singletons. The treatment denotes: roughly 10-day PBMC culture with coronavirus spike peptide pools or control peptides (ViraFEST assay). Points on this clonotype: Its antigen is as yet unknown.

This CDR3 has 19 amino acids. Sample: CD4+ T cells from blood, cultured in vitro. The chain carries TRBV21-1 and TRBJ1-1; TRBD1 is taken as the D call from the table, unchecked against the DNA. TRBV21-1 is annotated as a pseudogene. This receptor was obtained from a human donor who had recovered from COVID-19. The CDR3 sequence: CASSKLLRDSGGKTTEAFF. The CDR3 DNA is TGTGCCAGCAGCAAATTATTGCGGGACAGTGGGGGTAAGACGACTGAAGCTTTCTTT.